This T cell receptor beta chain was sequenced during a study of cytomegalovirus exposure and HLA in healthy donors. The overall study: Findings of an earlier analysis included some 120 million unique TCR beta sequences from 190 million or so T cells. General observations from the study: Later analysis identified over 15,000 TCR beta sequences associated with HLA alleles, using a false discovery rate threshold of 0.05. The productive fraction for most TCR beta V segments was about 90% or about 30% in an earlier analysis.

The CDR3 totals 16 residues. The germline CDR1 and CDR2 sequences are KGHSH and LQKENI. V was pared by 5 bases and J by 6 bases, with 12 bases of the junction left unmatched. Concerning this clone itself: Its specificity is unknown.

It was with 60 Vbeta and 13 Jbeta primers that the PCR ran. Repertoires were generated with immunoSEQ multiplex PCR, while TCRdb's copy carries only in-frame clones and drops some. Of more than 150,000 clones listed, over 70% are singletons. This TCR came from a middle-aged woman in good health and CMV-seropositive. Sequences were obtained from PBMCs. This rearrangement joins TRBV18 to TRBJ1-4; TRBD1 aligns across 7 bases. CDR3 residues: CASSTTGTALDEKLFF. As DNA, the CDR3 is TGTGCCAGCTCAACCACAGGGACAGCCCTGGATGAAAAACTGTTTTTT.